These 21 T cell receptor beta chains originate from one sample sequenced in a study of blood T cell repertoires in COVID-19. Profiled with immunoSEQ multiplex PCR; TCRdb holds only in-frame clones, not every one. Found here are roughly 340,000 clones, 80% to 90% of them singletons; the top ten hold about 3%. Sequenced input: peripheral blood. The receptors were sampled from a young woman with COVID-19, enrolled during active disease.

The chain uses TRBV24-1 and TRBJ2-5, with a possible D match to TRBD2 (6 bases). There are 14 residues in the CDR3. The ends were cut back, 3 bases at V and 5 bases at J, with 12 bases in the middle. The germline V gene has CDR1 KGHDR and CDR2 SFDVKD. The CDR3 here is CATSDRTSRETQYF. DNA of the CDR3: TGTGCCACCAGTGATCGCACTAGCCGGGAGACCCAGTACTTC.

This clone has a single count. The CDR3 coding sequence is TGTGCCAGCAGCCTCGGACTAGCGGGAGACTACACCGGGGAGCTGTTTTTT. Residues: CASSLGLAGDYTGELFF. This chain links TRBV5-6 with TRBJ2-2; TRBD2 matches at 13 bases. J gave up 3 bases and V 4 bases, and 6 bases lay outside the gene matches. Germline V gene lookup returns CDR1 SGHDT and CDR2 YYEEEE. This CDR3 region has 17 residues.

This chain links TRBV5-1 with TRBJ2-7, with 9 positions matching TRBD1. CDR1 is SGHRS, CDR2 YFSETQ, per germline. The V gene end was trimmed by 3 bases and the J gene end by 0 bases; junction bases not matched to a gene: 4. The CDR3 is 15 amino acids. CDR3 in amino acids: CASSWDRASSYEQYF. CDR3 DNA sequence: TGCGCCAGCAGCTGGGACAGGGCGAGCTCCTACGAGCAGTACTTC.

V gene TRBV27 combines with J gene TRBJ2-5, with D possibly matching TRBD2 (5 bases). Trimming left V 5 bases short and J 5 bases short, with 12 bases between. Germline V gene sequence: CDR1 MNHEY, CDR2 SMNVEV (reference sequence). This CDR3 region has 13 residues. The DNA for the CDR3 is TGTGCCAGCAGTGCCCAACTAGGGGAGACCCAGTACTTC. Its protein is CASSAQLGETQYF.

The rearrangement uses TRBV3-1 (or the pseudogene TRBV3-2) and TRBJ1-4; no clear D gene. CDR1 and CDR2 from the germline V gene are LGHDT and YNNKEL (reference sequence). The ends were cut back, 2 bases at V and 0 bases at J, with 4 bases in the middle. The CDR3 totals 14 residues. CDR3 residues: CASSQLATNEKLFF. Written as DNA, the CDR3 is TGTGCCAGCAGCCAACTTGCAACTAATGAAAAACTGTTTTTT.

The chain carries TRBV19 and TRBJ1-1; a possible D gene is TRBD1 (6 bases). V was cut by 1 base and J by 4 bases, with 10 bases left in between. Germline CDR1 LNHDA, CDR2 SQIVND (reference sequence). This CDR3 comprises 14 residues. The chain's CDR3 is CASSIAPTGTEAFF. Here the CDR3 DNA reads TGTGCCAGTAGTATAGCACCGACAGGCACTGAAGCTTTCTTT.

The CDR3 is CASSLRAFPLSGNTIYF. CDR3 sequence (DNA): TGTGCCAGCAGCTTAAGAGCTTTCCCCCTCTCTGGAAACACCATATATTTT. The chain has TRBV13 and TRBJ1-3; D remains ambiguous. Germline CDR1 reads PRHDT; CDR2 reads FYEKMQ (reference sequence). The CDR3 extends over 17 amino acids. Deletions cut 2 bases from V and 0 bases from J, with 14 bases between.

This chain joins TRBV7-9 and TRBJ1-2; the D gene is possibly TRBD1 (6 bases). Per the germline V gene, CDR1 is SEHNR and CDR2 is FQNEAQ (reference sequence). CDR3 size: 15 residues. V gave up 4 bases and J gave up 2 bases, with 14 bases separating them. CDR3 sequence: CASSWGQGRNYGYTF. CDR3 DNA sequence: TGTGCCAGCAGCTGGGGGCAGGGGCGGAACTATGGCTACACCTTC.

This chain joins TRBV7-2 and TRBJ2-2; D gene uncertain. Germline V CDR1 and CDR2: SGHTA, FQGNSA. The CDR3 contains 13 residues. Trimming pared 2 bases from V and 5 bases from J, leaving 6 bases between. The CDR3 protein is CASSLSQTGELFF. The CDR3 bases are TGTGCCAGCAGCTTATCCCAAACCGGGGAGCTGTTTTTT.

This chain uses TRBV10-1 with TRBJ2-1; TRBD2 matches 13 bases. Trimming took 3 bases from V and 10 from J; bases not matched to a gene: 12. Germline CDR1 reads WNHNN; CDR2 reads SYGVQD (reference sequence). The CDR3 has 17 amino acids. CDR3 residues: CASSEGTSGIGLGEQFF. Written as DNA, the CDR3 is TGCGCCAGCAGTGAAGGGACTAGCGGGATCGGGTTGGGAGAGCAGTTCTTC.

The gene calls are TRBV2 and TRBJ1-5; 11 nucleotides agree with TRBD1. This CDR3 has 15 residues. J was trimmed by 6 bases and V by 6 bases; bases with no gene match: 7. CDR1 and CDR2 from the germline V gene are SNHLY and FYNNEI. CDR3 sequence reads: CASSKGQGVSQPQHF. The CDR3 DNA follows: TGTGCCAGCAGCAAGGGACAGGGGGTGTCTCAGCCCCAGCATTTT.

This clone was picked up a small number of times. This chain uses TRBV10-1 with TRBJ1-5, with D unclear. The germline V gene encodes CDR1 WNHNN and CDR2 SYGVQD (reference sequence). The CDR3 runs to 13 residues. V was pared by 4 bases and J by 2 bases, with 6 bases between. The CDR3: CASSASGNQPQHF. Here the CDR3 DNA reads TGCGCCAGCAGTGCTTCAGGCAATCAGCCCCAGCATTTT.

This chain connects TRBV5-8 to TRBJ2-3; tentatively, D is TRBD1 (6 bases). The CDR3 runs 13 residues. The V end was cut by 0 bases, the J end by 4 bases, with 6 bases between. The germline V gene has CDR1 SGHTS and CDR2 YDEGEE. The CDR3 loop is CASSLEGADTQYF. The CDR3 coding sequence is TGTGCCAGCAGCTTGGAGGGGGCAGATACGCAGTATTTT.

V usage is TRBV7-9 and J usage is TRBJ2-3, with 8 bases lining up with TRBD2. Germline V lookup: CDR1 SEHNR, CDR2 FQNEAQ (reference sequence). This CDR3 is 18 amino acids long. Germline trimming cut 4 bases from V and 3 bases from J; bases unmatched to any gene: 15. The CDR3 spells CASSSRISRGGRTDTQYF. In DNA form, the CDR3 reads TGTGCCAGCAGCTCGCGAATTTCCCGGGGGGGCAGGACAGATACGCAGTATTTT.

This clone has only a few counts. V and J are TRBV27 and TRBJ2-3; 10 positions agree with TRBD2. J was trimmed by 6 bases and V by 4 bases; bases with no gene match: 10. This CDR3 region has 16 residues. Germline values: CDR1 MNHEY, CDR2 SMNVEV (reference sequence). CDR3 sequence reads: CASSYSSGGLVDTQYF. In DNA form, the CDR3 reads TGTGCCAGCAGTTACTCTAGCGGGGGCCTCGTGGATACGCAGTATTTT.

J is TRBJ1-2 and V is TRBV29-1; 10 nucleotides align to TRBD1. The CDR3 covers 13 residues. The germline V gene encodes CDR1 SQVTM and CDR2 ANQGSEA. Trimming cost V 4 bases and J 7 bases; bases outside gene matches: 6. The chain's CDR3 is CSVGDRGDGGYTF. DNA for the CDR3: TGCAGCGTTGGGGACAGGGGAGATGGTGGCTACACCTTC.

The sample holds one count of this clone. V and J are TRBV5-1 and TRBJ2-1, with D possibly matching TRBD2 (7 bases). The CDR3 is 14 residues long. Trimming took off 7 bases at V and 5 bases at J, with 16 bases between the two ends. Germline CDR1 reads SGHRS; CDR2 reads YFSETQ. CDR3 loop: CASRRGGGNNEQFF. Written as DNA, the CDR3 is TGCGCCAGCCGACGAGGGGGGGGCAACAATGAGCAGTTCTTC.

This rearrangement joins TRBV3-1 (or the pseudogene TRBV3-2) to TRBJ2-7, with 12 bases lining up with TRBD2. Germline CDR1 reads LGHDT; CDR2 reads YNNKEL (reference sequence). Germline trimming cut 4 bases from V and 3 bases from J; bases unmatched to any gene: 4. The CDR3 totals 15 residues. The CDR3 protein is CASSPQTSGGYEQYV. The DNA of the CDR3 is TGTGCCAGCAGCCCACAGACTAGCGGGGGCTACGAGCAGTACGTC.

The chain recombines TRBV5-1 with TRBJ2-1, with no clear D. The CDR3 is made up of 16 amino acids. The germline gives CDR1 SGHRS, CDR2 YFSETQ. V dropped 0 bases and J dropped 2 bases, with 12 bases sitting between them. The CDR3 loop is CASSLGGRTPYNEQFF. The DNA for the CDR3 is TGCGCCAGCAGCTTGGGCGGCAGAACCCCCTACAATGAGCAGTTCTTC. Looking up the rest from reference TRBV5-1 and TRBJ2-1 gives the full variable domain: KAGVTQTPRYLIKTRGQQVTLSCSPISGHRSVSWYQQTPGQGLQFLFEYFSETQRNKGNFPGRFSGRQFSNSRSEMNVSTLELGDSALYLCASSLGGRTPYNEQFFGPGTRLTVL.

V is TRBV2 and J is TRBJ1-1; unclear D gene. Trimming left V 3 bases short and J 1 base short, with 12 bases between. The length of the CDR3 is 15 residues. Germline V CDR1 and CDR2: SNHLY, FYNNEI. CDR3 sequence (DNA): TGTGCCAGCAGTGATGGTCAGGCGACGAACACTGAAGCTTTCTTT. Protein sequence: CASSDGQATNTEAFF.

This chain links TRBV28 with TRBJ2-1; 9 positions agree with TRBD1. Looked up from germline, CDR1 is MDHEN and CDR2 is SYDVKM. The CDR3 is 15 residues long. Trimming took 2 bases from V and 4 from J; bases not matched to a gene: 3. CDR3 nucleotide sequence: TGTGCCAGCAGTTTACCGGGACAGGGATACAATGAGCAGTTCTTC. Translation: CASSLPGQGYNEQFF.